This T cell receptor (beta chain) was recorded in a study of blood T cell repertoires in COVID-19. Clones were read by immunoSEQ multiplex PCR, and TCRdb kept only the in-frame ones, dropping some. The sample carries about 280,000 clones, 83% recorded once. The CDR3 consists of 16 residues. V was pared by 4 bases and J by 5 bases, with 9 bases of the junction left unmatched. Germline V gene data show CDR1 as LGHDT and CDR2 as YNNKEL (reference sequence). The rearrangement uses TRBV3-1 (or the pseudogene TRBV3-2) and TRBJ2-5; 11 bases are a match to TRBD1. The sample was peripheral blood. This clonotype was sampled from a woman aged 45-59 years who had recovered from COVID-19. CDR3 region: CASSPMGQGGKETQYF. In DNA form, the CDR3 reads TGTGCCAGCAGCCCGATGGGACAGGGGGGGAAGGAGACCCAGTACTTC.